This T cell receptor (beta chain) derives from a study of CD8 T cells in Susac syndrome. The length of the CDR3 is 15 residues. Germline values: CDR1 LGHNA, CDR2 YSLEER. V lost 3 bases to trimming and J lost 1 base, with 12 bases between them. The sample holds a few counts of this clonotype. RNA was extracted with the RNeasy kit, and a quantity of roughly 0.5 to 1 ug was reverse transcribed using random hexamers. TCRdb itself ran the immunoSEQ multiplex PCR reads through MiXCR, one entry per CDR3 protein. The sample lists approximately 120,000 distinct CDR3 sequences; 85% to 95% were seen once. The material sequenced was CD8+ T cells from PBMCs. The sequence came from a human donor in good health. The chain uses TRBV4-3 and TRBJ1-1, with a tentative D call TRBD1 (5 bases). The CDR3 sequence is CASSQDDRANTEAFF. Here the CDR3 DNA reads TGCGCCAGCAGCCAGGACGACAGAGCGAACACTGAAGCTTTCTTT.